The 10 T cell receptor beta chains below come from one sample, sequenced in a study of blood T cell repertoires in COVID-19. Method: immunoSEQ multiplex PCR; TCRdb's copy keeps in-frame clones and lacks some. The sample lists about 480,000 clones, more than 70% occurring once. Sequenced: peripheral blood. The receptor source for this set is a woman in her fifties or sixties with COVID-19, enrolled during active disease.

V is TRBV6-1 and J is TRBJ1-2, with TRBD1 matching over 9 bases. V lost 2 bases to trimming and J lost 7 bases; unmatched junction nucleotides: 11. CDR1 and CDR2 from the germline V gene are MNHNS and SASEGT. The CDR3 has 16 residues. The CDR3, as DNA: TGTGCCAGCAGTGAACCCATTTGGGACAGGGCAGTTGGCTACACCTTC. Its protein is CASSEPIWDRAVGYTF.

The J gene is TRBJ2-5, the V gene TRBV10-3, with 8 bases aligning to TRBD1. Germline CDR1 and CDR2: ENHRY and SYGVKD. Losses at the gene ends were 10 bases for V and 1 base for J; bases not matched to a gene: 11. The CDR3 contains 15 residues. The CDR3 loop reads CATSPGQALQETQYF. CDR3 DNA: TGTGCCACATCCCCGGGACAGGCGCTCCAAGAGACCCAGTACTTC.

The chain couples TRBV5-1 to TRBJ2-3; D uncertain. This CDR3 is 14 amino acids long. CDR1 and CDR2 (germline): SGHRS, YFSETQ. The germline V and J ends were trimmed by 0 bases and 3 bases, with 8 bases remaining between them. CDR3 DNA: TGCGCCAGCAGCTTGGCTAGGTTAACAGATACGCAGTATTTT. Translating it yields CASSLARLTDTQYF.

The chain links TRBV11-3 to TRBJ2-2; weak D call: TRBD2 (5 bases). The CDR3 totals 14 residues. Germline V gene sequence: CDR1 SGHNT, CDR2 YENEEA. V lost 5 bases and J lost 4, with 11 bases in between. This CDR3 is CASSPIGSTGELFF. The CDR3 coding sequence is TGTGCCAGCAGCCCCATTGGGAGCACCGGGGAGCTGTTTTTT.

V gene TRBV3-1 (or the pseudogene TRBV3-2) combines with J gene TRBJ2-1; the D gene is possibly TRBD2 (6 bases). Trimming cost V 4 bases and J 7 bases, with 14 bases left between them. There are 14 residues in the CDR3. Germline V gives CDR1 LGHDT, CDR2 YNNKEL (reference sequence). The chain's CDR3 is CASSLPTRVNEQFF. In nucleotides, the CDR3 is TGTGCCAGCAGCCTGCCGACTAGAGTAAATGAGCAGTTCTTC.

V gene TRBV7-2 combines with J gene TRBJ1-4; D is possibly TRBD1 (5 bases). V shed 5 bases and J shed 7 bases, with 14 bases lying between them. This CDR3 contains 14 residues. Per germline, CDR1 SGHTA and CDR2 FQGNSA. The CDR3 sequence: CASSPGSGGEKLFF. DNA for the CDR3: TGTGCCAGCAGCCCCGGGTCGGGGGGTGAAAAACTGTTTTTT.

The chain links TRBV4-1 to TRBJ1-2; D remains unclear. This CDR3 region has 15 residues. In germline, CDR1 is MGHRA, CDR2 YSYEKL. V lost 1 base and J lost 4, with 13 bases in between. CDR3 nucleotide sequence: TGCGCCAGCAGCCAAGGCAAAGTTTCGGGCTATGGCTACACCTTC. Its protein is CASSQGKVSGYGYTF.

A note on this clone: The same CDR3 also results from other DNA sequences found in this sample. V and J are TRBV19 and TRBJ2-5, with TRBD2 identical over 11 bases. This CDR3 spans 13 amino acids. Trimming took 5 bases from V and 5 from J; bases not matched to a gene: 1. The germline V gene has CDR1 LNHDA and CDR2 SQIVND (reference sequence). DNA of the CDR3: TGTGCCAGTAGTCTAGCGGGGGGTGAGACCCAGTACTTC. This gives the protein CASSLAGGETQYF.

This chain joins TRBV5-1 and TRBJ1-5; no clear D. The germline CDR1 and CDR2 sequences are SGHRS and YFSETQ. The CDR3 loop spans 14 amino acids. The V end was cut by 1 base, the J end by 5 bases, with 10 bases between. CDR3 nucleotides: TGCGCCAGCAGCTTGAGTTGGGGAGATCAGCCCCAGCATTTT. It encodes CASSLSWGDQPQHF.

The chain has TRBV3-1 (or the pseudogene TRBV3-2) and TRBJ1-2; D may be TRBD1 (5 bases). This CDR3 region has 14 residues. Germline V gives CDR1 LGHDT, CDR2 YNNKEL (reference sequence). Between the trimmed V and J ends, which lost 8 bases and 5 bases, there was a span of 18 bases. CDR3 in DNA: TGTGCCAGCGCCGGTTCTGACAGCGGGTATGGCTACACCTTC. This encodes CASAGSDSGYGYTF.